Shown below are 29 T cell receptor beta chains from a single sample sequenced in a study of memory CD4+ T cells and cytomegalovirus serostatus. Produced via immunoSEQ multiplex PCR; TCRdb's table is partial and in-frame only. There are about 54,000 clones in the sample; roughly 79% occur only once, and 1.5% to 2% lies in the top ten. Single viable CD3+CD4+CD8-CD45RO+ cells were sorted as the memory CD4+ T cells. Sequenced: memory CD4+ T cells from blood. These receptors came from an adult in good health and CMV-seronegative.

The chain joins TRBV10-1 to TRBJ2-5, with 8 bases identical to TRBD1. CDR1 WNHNN and CDR2 SYGVQD come from the germline V gene (reference sequence). The CDR3 loop spans 15 amino acids. The trim removed 4 bases at V and 5 bases at J, leaving 9 bases unmatched. CDR3 nucleotide sequence: TGCGCCAGCAGTGCCGGGACAGGTGGTCCGGAGACCCAGTACTTC. This codes for CASSAGTGGPETQYF.

V and J are TRBV27 and TRBJ2-3; maybe TRBD2 (6 bases). The CDR3 totals 15 residues. V dropped 8 bases and J dropped 0 bases, with 15 bases sitting between them. In germline, CDR1 is MNHEY, CDR2 SMNVEV (reference sequence). The CDR3 coding sequence is TGTGCCAGCGGTGTGTTAGCGGCTAGCACAGATACGCAGTATTTT. It encodes CASGVLAASTDTQYF.

Here the CDR3 reads CSVDDTTDTQYF. The CDR3 DNA reads TGCAGCGTTGATGACACCACAGATACGCAGTATTTT. J is TRBJ2-3 and V is TRBV29-1; D remains ambiguous. Per germline, CDR1 SQVTM and CDR2 ANQGSEA. Trimming left V 3 bases short and J 2 bases short, with 6 bases between. There are 12 residues in the CDR3.

The chain links TRBV5-1 to TRBJ2-3; perhaps TRBD1 as D (6 bases). The CDR3 contains 14 residues. Per germline, CDR1 SGHRS and CDR2 YFSETQ. The V end was cut by 4 bases, the J end by 3 bases, with 12 bases between. CDR3 loop: CASSPERGTDTQYF. The CDR3 DNA is TGCGCCAGCAGCCCGGAGAGGGGGACAGATACGCAGTATTTT.

The CDR3 DNA is TGTGCCAGTAGTATTTCTTCCGGGATCCACGAGCAGTACTTC. Translated: CASSISSGIHEQYF. The rearrangement links TRBV19 to TRBJ2-7, with D maybe TRBD2 (5 bases). CDR3 length: 14 amino acids. In germline, CDR1 is LNHDA, CDR2 SQIVND (reference sequence). V was cut by 3 bases and J by 5 bases, with 14 bases left in between.

The chain carries TRBV6-6 and TRBJ2-5; D may be TRBD1 (5 bases). CDR1 is MNHNY, CDR2 SVGAGI, per germline (reference sequence). The V end was cut by 6 bases, the J end by 2 bases, with 16 bases between. CDR3 length: 15 amino acids. CDR3 amino acids: CASSAYPGWQETQYF. The CDR3 DNA sequence: TGTGCCAGCAGCGCATACCCAGGGTGGCAAGAGACCCAGTACTTC.

This chain connects TRBV6-5 to TRBJ1-2; perhaps TRBD1 as D (5 bases). Trimming took 6 bases from V and 7 from J, leaving 18 bases between them. The CDR3 has 14 amino acids. Germline CDR1 is MNHEY and CDR2 is SVGAGI. The CDR3 region is CASRGLGGASGYTF. The CDR3, as DNA: TGTGCCAGCAGGGGCCTTGGGGGTGCGAGTGGCTACACCTTC.

J is TRBJ1-5 and V is TRBV5-6; D might be TRBD1 (5 bases). The CDR3 totals 14 residues. Per the germline V gene, CDR1 is SGHDT and CDR2 is YYEEEE. V gave up 4 bases and J gave up 5 bases, with 13 bases separating them. The CDR3 protein is CASSRPGTDQPQHF. In nucleotides, the CDR3 is TGTGCCAGCAGCCGCCCCGGGACTGATCAGCCCCAGCATTTT.

In DNA, the CDR3 is TGTGCCAGCAGCTTAGACCAGCTAGCGGTACGGCAGTACTTC. Amino acids: CASSLDQLAVRQYF. The chain joins TRBV7-2 to TRBJ2-7; 7 bases are shared with TRBD2. This CDR3 is 14 amino acids long. V lost 1 base to trimming and J lost 9 bases; unmatched junction nucleotides: 9. Per germline, CDR1 SGHTA and CDR2 FQGNSA.

This chain connects TRBV2 to TRBJ2-1; D might be TRBD1 (5 bases). V gave up 2 bases and J gave up 12 bases, with 14 bases separating them. Germline V gene data show CDR1 as SNHLY and CDR2 as FYNNEI. The CDR3 is made up of 13 amino acids. CDR3 in amino acids: CASSEFQGLVQFF. CDR3 DNA: TGTGCCAGCAGTGAATTTCAGGGTCTGGTGCAGTTCTTC.

This sequence joins TRBV7-2 and TRBJ2-1; the match to TRBD1 covers 12 bases. Per germline, CDR1 SGHTA and CDR2 FQGNSA. After removal of 3 bases from V and 4 bases from J, the junction contained 13 bases not matched to a gene. The CDR3 has 19 amino acids. The CDR3 sequence is CASSFPGQGAHTRYNEQFF. In DNA, the CDR3 is TGTGCCAGCAGCTTTCCGGGACAGGGGGCGCATACGCGGTACAATGAGCAGTTCTTC.

The chain couples TRBV5-1 to TRBJ2-2; possible D gene TRBD1, 6 bases. Per germline, CDR1 SGHRS and CDR2 YFSETQ. The length of the CDR3 is 15 residues. V was cut by 5 bases and J by 2 bases, with 13 bases left in between. CDR3 DNA sequence: TGCGCCAGCAGTCAGGGACACGTAAACACCGGGGAGCTGTTTTTT. Translating it yields CASSQGHVNTGELFF.

The DNA of the CDR3 is TGTGCCAGCAGCCCCTCAGCGGGAGGAAATTGGGAGACCCAGTACTTC. Its translation: CASSPSAGGNWETQYF. The chain links TRBV7-2 to TRBJ2-5; 9 bases agree with TRBD2. The CDR3 spans 16 residues. The ends lost 5 bases at V and 5 bases at J; junction bases unmatched: 12. Germline V gene sequence: CDR1 SGHTA, CDR2 FQGNSA. The complete variable domain, with remaining parts taken from reference TRBV7-2 and TRBJ2-5, reads GAGVSQSPSNKVTEKGKDVELRCDPISGHTALYWYRQSLGQGLEFLIYFQGNSAPDKSGLPSDRFSAERTGGSVSTLTIQRTQQEDSAVYLCASSPSAGGNWETQYFGPGTRLLVL.

The V gene is TRBV7-9, the J gene TRBJ1-1; D is unresolved. V lost 5 bases, J lost 10 bases, and 11 bases lay in between. This CDR3 is built from 11 residues. Germline values: CDR1 SEHNR, CDR2 FQNEAQ (reference sequence). As DNA, the CDR3 is TGTGCCAGCAGCCGAGAGGAGGTAGCTTTCTTT. It codes for CASSREEVAFF.

The sample holds one count of this clone. The chain employs TRBV7-2 and TRBJ1-1; 7 bases line up with TRBD1. After removal of 5 bases from V and 1 base from J, the junction contained 4 bases not matched to a gene. CDR1 is SGHTA, CDR2 FQGNSA, per germline. The CDR3 covers 14 residues. The CDR3 is CASSGGQWNTEAFF. As DNA, the CDR3 is TGTGCCAGCAGCGGGGGACAGTGGAACACTGAAGCTTTCTTT.

The gene calls are TRBV27 and TRBJ2-6; D is unresolved. Germline V gene data show CDR1 as MNHEY and CDR2 as SMNVEV (reference sequence). The CDR3 consists of 13 residues. Trimming removed 2 bases at V and 3 bases at J, with 2 bases between. In nucleotides, the CDR3 is TGTGCCAGCAGTTTAGGTGGGGCCAACGTCCTGACTTTC. This codes for CASSLGGANVLTF.

The chain recombines TRBV6-5 with TRBJ1-3, with 7 nucleotides matching TRBD1. V shed 5 bases, J shed 2 bases, and the junction held 6 bases outside the gene matches. The CDR3 covers 15 residues. Per germline, CDR1 MNHEY and CDR2 SVGAGI. The CDR3 DNA reads as TGTGCCAGCAGTCGACAGGGCGTTACTGGAAACACCATATATTTT. It specifies CASSRQGVTGNTIYF.

The chain has TRBV7-2 and TRBJ2-5, with 7 bases matching TRBD1. The trim removed 7 bases at V and 2 bases at J, leaving 10 bases unmatched. CDR1 and CDR2 (germline): SGHTA, FQGNSA. The length of the CDR3 is 15 residues. The CDR3 region has the DNA TGTGCCAGCACCGGAAGGACAGGCGCTCAAGAGACCCAGTACTTC. Translated: CASTGRTGAQETQYF. Combining the CDR3 with reference TRBV7-2 and TRBJ2-5 gives the whole variable domain GAGVSQSPSNKVTEKGKDVELRCDPISGHTALYWYRQSLGQGLEFLIYFQGNSAPDKSGLPSDRFSAERTGGSVSTLTIQRTQQEDSAVYLCASTGRTGAQETQYFGPGTRLLVL.

A remark on this clone: Other DNA sequences in this sample translate to the same CDR3. The gene calls are TRBV11-2 and TRBJ2-1; no clear D gene. The CDR3 is 12 amino acids. CDR1 is SGHAT, CDR2 FQNNGV, per germline. Trimming cost V 5 bases and J 0 bases, with 2 bases left between them. DNA for the CDR3: TGTGCCAGCAGCCTCTCCTACAATGAGCAGTTCTTC. Translation: CASSLSYNEQFF.

This clone has a single count. CDR3: CASSVEGGHSYEQYF. CDR3 bases: TGTGCCAGCAGCGTAGAGGGAGGGCATTCCTACGAGCAGTACTTC. The chain carries TRBV9 and TRBJ2-7; the match to TRBD2 covers 7 bases. The CDR3 runs to 15 residues. V shed 0 bases, J shed 1 base, and the junction held 4 bases outside the gene matches. Germline V gene lookup returns CDR1 SGDLS and CDR2 YYNGEE.

The rearrangement links TRBV5-1 to TRBJ2-3, with D maybe TRBD2 (5 bases). Per the germline V gene, CDR1 is SGHRS and CDR2 is YFSETQ. Trimming pared 2 bases from V and 2 bases from J, leaving 12 bases between. The CDR3 consists of 15 residues. The CDR3 DNA follows: TGCGCCAGCAGCTTCAGCGGAGGAGACACAGATACGCAGTATTTT. Residues: CASSFSGGDTDTQYF.

The chain joins TRBV19 to TRBJ2-3; the D is unclear. Trimming removed 7 bases at V and 5 bases at J, with 22 bases between. The germline gives CDR1 LNHDA, CDR2 SQIVND (reference sequence). There are 16 residues in the CDR3. The CDR3 DNA sequence: TGTGCCAGTACCCACAGCCCATGGGCCGGGCAAGATACGCAGTATTTT. It yields the protein CASTHSPWAGQDTQYF.

The chain employs TRBV9 and TRBJ2-6; D gene unclear. Germline values: CDR1 SGDLS, CDR2 YYNGEE. This CDR3 is 16 amino acids long. V lost 1 base and J lost 2, with 10 bases in between. The CDR3 sequence is CASSVYSGTGANVLTF. DNA of the CDR3: TGTGCCAGCAGCGTATATTCCGGCACTGGGGCCAACGTCCTGACTTTC. The full variable domain, in which reference TRBV9 and TRBJ2-6 provide the parts outside the CDR3, is DSGVTQTPKHLITATGQRVTLRCSPRSGDLSVYWYQQSLDQGLQFLIQYYNGEERAKGNILERFSAQQFPDLHSELNLSSLELGDSALYFCASSVYSGTGANVLTFGAGSRLTVL.

This chain connects TRBV6-6 to TRBJ2-7; D gene unclear. Trimming stripped 6 bases from V and 0 bases from J, with 15 bases between. Germline CDR1 and CDR2: MNHNY and SVGAGI (reference sequence). CDR3 size: 15 residues. CDR3 protein: CASRTRRAFSYEQYF. The CDR3 region has the DNA TGTGCCAGCAGGACCCGCCGGGCCTTCTCCTACGAGCAGTACTTC.

This sequence joins TRBV7-6 and TRBJ2-7, with D tentatively TRBD2 (7 bases). Between the trimmed V and J ends, which lost 5 bases and 0 bases, there was a span of 17 bases. In germline, CDR1 is SGHVS, CDR2 FNYEAQ. CDR3 length: 16 amino acids. In DNA form, the CDR3 reads TGTGCCAGCAGCCTGCAAGGGGGGGTTGGCTCCTACGAGCAGTACTTC. Translation: CASSLQGGVGSYEQYF.

The CDR3, as DNA: TGCGCCAGCAGCCGAACCGGGACAGGGGGCCCGGGTGAGCAGTTCTTC. Its protein is CASSRTGTGGPGEQFF. The J gene is TRBJ2-1, the V gene TRBV4-3; 12 positions agree with TRBD1. The CDR3 runs to 16 residues. V dropped 4 bases and J dropped 9; count of bases not matched to a gene: 10. Germline V CDR1 and CDR2: LGHNA, YSLEER.

The V and J genes are TRBV20-1 and TRBJ2-3; D call uncertain. With 3 bases removed from V and 2 bases from J, the gap between germline ends came to 3 bases. The CDR3 is 11 residues long. Germline V gene lookup returns CDR1 DFQATT and CDR2 SNEGSKA (reference sequence). The CDR3, as DNA: TGCAGTGCTAGTGTCACAGATACGCAGTATTTT. Amino acid sequence: CSASVTDTQYF.

The chain carries TRBV28 and TRBJ1-5; D possibly corresponds to TRBD1 (5 bases). V gave up 2 bases and J gave up 6 bases, with 11 bases separating them. The CDR3 runs 14 residues. CDR1 and CDR2 from the germline V gene are MDHEN and SYDVKM. CDR3 DNA: TGTGCCAGCAGTTTAGCAGGGTCCGGTCAGCCCCAGCATTTT. It yields the protein CASSLAGSGQPQHF.

The rearrangement uses TRBV7-9 and TRBJ2-6, with 7 bases that match TRBD1. The CDR3 covers 18 residues. Germline V CDR1 and CDR2: SEHNR, FQNEAQ (reference sequence). J was trimmed by 0 bases and V by 5 bases; bases with no gene match: 10. CDR3 nucleotides: TGTGCCAGCAGCGCTCGGGACAGTGTTATCTCTGGGGCCAACGTCCTGACTTTC. Encoded protein: CASSARDSVISGANVLTF.